The present TCR beta chain was sequenced within a study of blood T cell repertoires in COVID-19. Study in general: The United States, Italy and Spain provided the acute and convalescent COVID-19 samples. The cDNA or gDNA used as material had been derived from T cells, B-cell-depleted T cells, or PBMCs.

Original processing methods: How many nucleated cells were present was estimated from reference gene primer amplification. Sequencing used immunoSEQ multiplex PCR; TCRdb keeps in-frame clones, though not all of them. V, J and clone size derive from that table, while D and trimming were established from the DNA sequence. Of 450,000 to 500,000 clones detected, approximately 85% appear once; the ten largest clones hold roughly 3.2%. There are 14 residues in the CDR3. V was shortened by 2 bases and J by 8 bases, with 15 bases between the two germline ends. Germline lookup yields CDR1 GTSNPN and CDR2 SVGIG (reference sequence).

The chain links TRBV30 to TRBJ1-4, with D possibly TRBD1 on 6 matching bases. This receptor was identified in a human donor in a cohort sampled during active COVID-19. Sequencing was done on a sample of peripheral blood. CDR3 DNA: TGTGCCTGGAGTAATTGGGGGCTTGGGGAAAAACTGTTTTTT. Translating gives CAWSNWGLGEKLFF.